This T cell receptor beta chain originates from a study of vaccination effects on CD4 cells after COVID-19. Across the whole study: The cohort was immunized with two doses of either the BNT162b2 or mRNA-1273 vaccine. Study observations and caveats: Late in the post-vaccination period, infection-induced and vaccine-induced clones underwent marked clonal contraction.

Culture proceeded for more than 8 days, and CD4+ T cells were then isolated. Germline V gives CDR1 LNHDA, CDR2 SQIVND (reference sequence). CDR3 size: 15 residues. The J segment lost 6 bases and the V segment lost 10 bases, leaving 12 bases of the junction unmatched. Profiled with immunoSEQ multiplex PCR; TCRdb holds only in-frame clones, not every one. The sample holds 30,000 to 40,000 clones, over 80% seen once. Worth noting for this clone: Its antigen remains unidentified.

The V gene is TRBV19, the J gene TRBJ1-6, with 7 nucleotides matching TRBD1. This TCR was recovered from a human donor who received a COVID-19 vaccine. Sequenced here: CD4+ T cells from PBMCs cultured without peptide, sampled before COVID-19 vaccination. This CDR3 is CATAIGTDINSPLHF. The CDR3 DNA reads TGTGCCACCGCGATAGGGACAGATATTAATTCACCCCTCCACTTT.